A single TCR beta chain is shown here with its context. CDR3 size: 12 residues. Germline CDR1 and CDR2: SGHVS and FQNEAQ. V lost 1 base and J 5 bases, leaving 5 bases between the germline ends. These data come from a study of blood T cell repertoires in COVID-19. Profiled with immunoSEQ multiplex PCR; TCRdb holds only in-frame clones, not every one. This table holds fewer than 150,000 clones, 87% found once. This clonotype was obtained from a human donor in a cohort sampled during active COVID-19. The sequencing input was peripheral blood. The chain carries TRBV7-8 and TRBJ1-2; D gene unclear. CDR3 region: CASSLEHYGYTF. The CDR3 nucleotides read TGTGCCAGCAGCTTAGAACATTATGGCTACACCTTC.